Shown below are 12 T cell receptor beta chains from a single sample sequenced in a study of T cell responses to AZD1222 COVID-19 vaccine. Assay: immunoSEQ multiplex PCR; the TCRdb copy retains only in-frame clones and omits some. The repertoire holds 200,000 to 250,000 clones, 90% to 95% seen once, with approximately 1.7% in the top ten. The material sequenced was peripheral blood, taken 28 days after the second dose of the MenACWY control vaccine. The receptors were gathered from an adult who received the MenACWY meningococcal vaccine as a control.

The chain recombines TRBV7-8 with TRBJ1-5; D unresolved. V gave up 4 bases and J gave up 4 bases, with 5 bases separating them. This CDR3 has 12 residues. The germline V gene has CDR1 SGHVS and CDR2 FQNEAQ. The CDR3 region is CASSSLNQPQHF. The CDR3, as DNA: TGTGCCAGCAGCTCACTGAATCAGCCCCAGCATTTT. Looking up the rest from reference TRBV7-8 and TRBJ1-5 gives the full variable domain: GAGVSQSPRYKVAKRGQDVALRCDPISGHVSLFWYQQALGQGPEFLTYFQNEAQLDKSGLPSDRFFAERPEGSVSTLKIQRTQQEDSAVYLCASSSLNQPQHFGDGTRLSIL.

J is TRBJ2-7 and V is TRBV5-1; D not resolved. CDR1 is SGHRS and CDR2 is YFSETQ in the germline V gene. Trimming took 0 bases from V and 2 from J, leaving 9 bases between them. The CDR3 loop spans 14 amino acids. CDR3 sequence reads: CASSLAQLTYEQYF. CDR3 in DNA: TGCGCCAGCAGCTTGGCCCAGCTAACCTACGAGCAGTACTTC.

This chain joins TRBV5-6 and TRBJ2-7, with TRBD2 as a possible D gene (5 bases). Trimming cost V 1 base and J 4 bases, with 9 bases left between them. CDR1 is SGHDT, CDR2 YYEEEE, per germline. This CDR3 comprises 13 residues. CDR3 nucleotide sequence: TGTGCCAGCAGCTTGCGGGATGGGTACGAGCAGTACTTC. Translated, it gives CASSLRDGYEQYF.

The chain joins TRBV3-1 (or the pseudogene TRBV3-2) to TRBJ2-7, with 13 bases matching TRBD2. Unmatched junction bases numbered 10, after V lost 2 bases and J lost 0 bases. Germline V lookup: CDR1 LGHDT, CDR2 YNNKEL (reference sequence). The CDR3 runs to 19 residues. The CDR3 sequence: CASSQKLGLAGVVSYEQYF. The CDR3, as DNA: TGTGCCAGCAGCCAAAAATTAGGACTAGCGGGAGTGGTCTCCTACGAGCAGTACTTC.

This clone was counted between two and nine times. This chain links TRBV14 with TRBJ2-3, with 10 bases aligning to TRBD2. V was clipped by 1 base and J by 9 bases; unmatched bases: 7. The CDR3 covers 15 residues. The germline V gene encodes CDR1 SGHDN and CDR2 FVKESK. CDR3 DNA sequence: TGTGCCAGCAGCCAAGGACTAGCGGGCCGTTCGACGCAGTATTTT. Translated: CASSQGLAGRSTQYF.

In its sample, this clone was seen once. CDR3 DNA: TGTGCCAGTAGGACACAGGGGGCCTCCTACGAGCAGTACTTC. Translation: CASRTQGASYEQYF. The V and J genes are TRBV19 and TRBJ2-7, with 9 positions matching TRBD1. V dropped 6 bases and J dropped 0; count of bases not matched to a gene: 3. The CDR3 spans 14 residues. Germline assignment: CDR1 LNHDA and CDR2 SQIVND (reference sequence).

The chain recombines TRBV14 with TRBJ2-5; D is undetermined. V lost 4 bases and J lost 9, with 12 bases in between. Germline CDR1 and CDR2: SGHDN and FVKESK. This CDR3 spans 12 amino acids. This CDR3 reads CASSPPVGAQYF. Written as DNA, the CDR3 is TGTGCCAGCAGCCCCCCCGTCGGAGCCCAGTACTTC.

This clone was observed a single time. The chain uses TRBV28 and TRBJ1-6; D uncertain. This CDR3 contains 15 residues. Germline assignment: CDR1 MDHEN and CDR2 SYDVKM. Trimming stripped 2 bases from V and 6 bases from J, with 11 bases between. In nucleotides, the CDR3 is TGTGCCAGCAGTTTAGCCGGGTTTGCTAATTCACCCCTCCACTTT. Protein sequence: CASSLAGFANSPLHF. The whole variable domain, remainder taken from reference TRBV28 and TRBJ1-6, is DVKVTQSSRYLVKRTGEKVFLECVQDMDHENMFWYRQDPGLGLRLIYFSYDVKMKEKGDIPEGYSVSREKKERFSLILESASTNQTSMYLCASSLAGFANSPLHFGNGTRLTVT.

This clone was detected once. The chain employs TRBV19 and TRBJ1-2; 8 nucleotides align to TRBD1. The length of the CDR3 is 14 residues. The germline V gene has CDR1 LNHDA and CDR2 SQIVND (reference sequence). V shed 8 bases and J 7 bases; nucleotides not matched to a gene: 12. The DNA of the CDR3 is TGTGCCAGTTCGACAGGGGTATTAGTAAGTGGCTACACCTTC. Residues: CASSTGVLVSGYTF.

This rearrangement joins TRBV14 to TRBJ2-5; no clear D gene. The CDR3 is 14 residues long. The germline V gene encodes CDR1 SGHDN and CDR2 FVKESK. V was cut by 0 bases and J by 4 bases, with 9 bases left in between. As DNA, the CDR3 is TGTGCCAGCAGCCAAGACTCGGGTGTAGAGACCCAGTACTTC. It translates to CASSQDSGVETQYF.

J is TRBJ1-2 and V is TRBV20-1, with D unclear. V lost 7 bases and J lost 3, with 6 bases in between. CDR1 is DFQATT and CDR2 is SNEGSKA in the germline V gene (reference sequence). The CDR3 loop spans 10 amino acids. This CDR3 reads CSVMDYGYTF. The CDR3 DNA sequence: TGCAGTGTGATGGACTATGGCTACACCTTC.

The chain recombines TRBV5-1 with TRBJ1-6, with D maybe TRBD1 (6 bases). Germline-derived CDR1 and CDR2 are SGHRS and YFSETQ. The V end lost 2 bases, the J end lost 8 bases, and 17 bases lay between the germline ends. The CDR3 has 16 residues. CDR3 nucleotide sequence: TGCGCCAGCAGCTTAGGTCCACAGGGAGGGGATTCACCCCTCCACTTT. This gives the protein CASSLGPQGGDSPLHF. The whole variable domain, remainder taken from reference TRBV5-1 and TRBJ1-6, is KAGVTQTPRYLIKTRGQQVTLSCSPISGHRSVSWYQQTPGQGLQFLFEYFSETQRNKGNFPGRFSGRQFSNSRSEMNVSTLELGDSALYLCASSLGPQGGDSPLHFGNGTRLTVT.